These 23 T cell receptor beta chains originate from one sample sequenced in a study of beta chain features in type 1 diabetes. The sequenced template was cDNA made from the entire isolated RNA. Profiled with immunoSEQ multiplex PCR; TCRdb holds only in-frame clones, not every one. The sample consists of 100,000 to 150,000 clones, about 17% of them appearing once. These receptors are not linked to any known antigen. Findings and limits, study-wide: There was a moderate but significant shortening of TCRB CDR3s in all four CD4+ subsets of Type 1 diabetes patients.

The sequenced sample consisted of central memory CD4+ T cells from blood. These receptors originate from a man younger than 45 with type 1 diabetes.

The chain has TRBV21-1 and TRBJ2-7. TRBV21-1 is recorded as a pseudogene. The CDR3 has 14 amino acids. CDR3 in amino acids: CASSIGTRRDEQYF. The CDR3 DNA reads TGTGCCAGCAGCATTGGGACCCGAAGGGACGAGCAGTACTTC.

In its sample, this clone is medium-sized. The rearrangement links TRBV7-9 to TRBJ2-3, with D possibly being TRBD2 (5 bases). Germline V gene lookup returns CDR1 SEHNR and CDR2 FQNEAQ (reference sequence). The CDR3 has 16 residues. The V gene lost 1 base and the J gene lost 0 bases, with 11 bases spanning the gap. In DNA form, the CDR3 reads TGTGCCAGCAGCTTAGAGAGAGGGATTAGCACAGATACGCAGTATTTT. Protein product: CASSLERGISTDTQYF.

The rearrangement links TRBV6-4 to TRBJ1-2; D perhaps matches TRBD1 (5 bases). Germline CDR1 is MRHNA and CDR2 is SNTAGT. The CDR3 contains 13 residues. V dropped 4 bases and J dropped 7 bases, with 13 bases sitting between them. The CDR3 loop is CASSARGDTGYTF. CDR3 nucleotide sequence: TGTGCCAGCAGTGCGAGGGGAGACACTGGCTACACCTTC.

This clone appeared a few times. This sequence joins TRBV7-3 and TRBJ2-2; maybe TRBD1 (6 bases). The CDR3 is 14 amino acids. CDR1 and CDR2 from the germline V gene are SGHTA and FQGTGA. V dropped 4 bases and J dropped 2 bases, with 8 bases sitting between them. CDR3 protein: CASSSDRNTGELFF. For the CDR3, the DNA is TGTGCCAGCAGCTCGGACAGAAACACCGGGGAGCTGTTTTTT.

The table lists this clone with a few counts. The chain combines TRBV5-5 with TRBJ2-1, with 11 nucleotides matching TRBD1. Germline loops: CDR1 SGHKS, CDR2 YYEKEE (reference sequence). Losses at the gene ends were 1 base for V and 7 bases for J; bases not matched to a gene: 10. The CDR3 spans 17 residues. The CDR3, as DNA: TGTGCCAGCAGCTTGAGGGACAGGGGGTACCAGAGGAATGAGCAGTTCTTC. Residues: CASSLRDRGYQRNEQFF.

The V gene is TRBV30, the J gene TRBJ2-5; the D gene is possibly TRBD1 (6 bases). Trimming removed 2 bases from V and 7 bases from J, with 17 bases in between. CDR1 GTSNPN and CDR2 SVGIG come from the germline V gene (reference sequence). The length of the CDR3 is 14 residues. This CDR3 reads CAWSTRTAMGTQYF. For the CDR3, the DNA is TGTGCCTGGAGTACTCGGACAGCCATGGGGACCCAGTACTTC.

CDR3 sequence reads: CASSRDTGGEQYF. The CDR3 DNA reads TGTGCCAGCAGCCGGGACACCGGAGGCGAGCAGTACTTC. This chain joins TRBV7-2 and TRBJ2-7; D is perhaps TRBD1 (6 bases). CDR1 and CDR2 (germline): SGHTA, FQGNSA. The ends were cut back, 5 bases at V and 6 bases at J, with 14 bases in the middle. The CDR3 contains 13 residues.

This clone was seen repeatedly, ten times or more. The V call is TRBV7-2, the J call TRBJ2-1; D remains ambiguous. The ends were cut back, 3 bases at V and 8 bases at J, with 8 bases in the middle. Germline V gene data show CDR1 as SGHTA and CDR2 as FQGNSA. The CDR3 runs 12 residues. The CDR3 spells CASSFASYEQFF. The CDR3 bases are TGTGCCAGCAGCTTTGCGTCCTATGAGCAGTTCTTC.

The chain uses TRBV10-3 and TRBJ2-5, with D unclear. Trimming cost V 0 bases and J 4 bases, with 21 bases left between them. From germline, CDR1 is ENHRY and CDR2 SYGVKD. The CDR3 has 18 amino acids. The CDR3 region has the DNA TGTGCCATCAGTGAGTCCTCGCTCTGGAACCAGTTCACAGAGACCCAGTACTTC. Protein: CAISESSLWNQFTETQYF.

The chain carries TRBV6-5 and TRBJ2-7; D is ambiguous. The CDR3 contains 14 residues. V lost 0 bases, J lost 4 bases, and 10 bases lay in between. Per germline, CDR1 MNHEY and CDR2 SVGAGI. This chain's CDR3 is CASSYSGKPYEQYF. The CDR3, as DNA: TGTGCCAGCAGTTACTCAGGGAAACCTTACGAGCAGTACTTC.

This clone was picked up a small number of times. The chain carries TRBV5-4 and TRBJ1-2; D is uncertain. Germline lookup yields CDR1 SGHNT and CDR2 YYREEE (reference sequence). Trimming pared 1 base from V and 8 bases from J, leaving 18 bases between. The CDR3 loop spans 15 amino acids. CDR3 nucleotide sequence: TGTGCCAGCAGCTTGCGGGCCGAGATGTGGGAGGGCTACACCTTC. This translates into CASSLRAEMWEGYTF.

Only a few counts were recorded for this clone. The rearrangement joins TRBV11-1 to TRBJ2-5; D is uncertain. The CDR3 runs to 13 residues. Between the trimmed V and J ends, which lost 5 bases and 5 bases, there was a span of 12 bases. Germline CDR1 SGHAT, CDR2 FQDESV (reference sequence). CDR3 loop: CASSPKGSETQYF. CDR3 coding DNA: TGTGCCAGCAGCCCGAAAGGATCGGAGACCCAGTACTTC.

This clone was seen only a few times. The J gene is TRBJ2-7, the V gene TRBV7-2; 7 positions agree with TRBD1. In germline, CDR1 is SGHTA, CDR2 FQGNSA. V was pared by 5 bases and J by 4 bases, with 14 bases of the junction left unmatched. The CDR3 has 16 residues. This chain's CDR3 is CASSEDLQGRNYEQYF. CDR3 DNA: TGTGCCAGCAGCGAAGACCTACAGGGGCGGAATTACGAGCAGTACTTC. The full variable domain, its missing parts supplied by reference TRBV7-2 and TRBJ2-7, is GAGVSQSPSNKVTEKGKDVELRCDPISGHTALYWYRQSLGQGLEFLIYFQGNSAPDKSGLPSDRFSAERTGGSVSTLTIQRTQQEDSAVYLCASSEDLQGRNYEQYFGPGTRLTVT.

This clone was counted a few times. V and J are TRBV29-1 and TRBJ2-3, with TRBD2 matching 16 bases. Per germline, CDR1 SQVTM and CDR2 ANQGSEA. The CDR3 is 18 residues long. Losses at the gene ends were 4 bases for V and 1 base for J; bases not matched to a gene: 8. In DNA form, the CDR3 reads TGCAGCGTTGGACCCGGGACTAGCGGGAGGGCAGGCACAGATACGCAGTATTTT. Translation: CSVGPGTSGRAGTDTQYF.

This clone was counted only a few times. The genes are TRBV5-1 and TRBJ1-1; unclear D gene. The CDR3 contains 14 residues. In germline, CDR1 is SGHRS, CDR2 YFSETQ. Trimming cost V 0 bases and J 1 base, with 7 bases left between them. The CDR3 loop reads CASSLVSGNTEAFF. The CDR3, as DNA: TGCGCCAGCAGCTTGGTGTCAGGGAACACTGAAGCTTTCTTT.

V usage is TRBV4-3 and J usage is TRBJ1-6; D is uncertain. This CDR3 has 16 residues. Germline V gene sequence: CDR1 LGHNA, CDR2 YSLEER. The germline V and J ends were trimmed by 1 base and 0 bases, with 7 bases remaining between them. For the CDR3, the DNA is TGCGCCAGCAGCCAAGGCTTGAGCTCCTATAATTCACCCCTCCACTTT. It encodes CASSQGLSSYNSPLHF.

The J gene is TRBJ2-1, the V gene TRBV4-2; 8 bases are a match to TRBD1. The V segment lost 0 bases and the J segment 3 bases; nucleotides outside the gene matches: 4. The V gene's germline CDR1 is LGHNA and CDR2 YNFKEQ. The CDR3 spans 16 residues. In DNA form, the CDR3 reads TGTGCCAGCAGCCAAGAACCAGGGGGCAGCTACAATGAGCAGTTCTTC. The encoded protein is CASSQEPGGSYNEQFF.

V usage is TRBV30 and J usage is TRBJ2-1; D gene unclear. Germline assignment: CDR1 GTSNPN and CDR2 SVGIG (reference sequence). Trimming left V 3 bases short and J 0 bases short, with 9 bases between. The length of the CDR3 is 14 residues. In nucleotides, the CDR3 is TGTGCCTGGAGAGGGATGAGCTCCTACAATGAGCAGTTCTTC. It translates to CAWRGMSSYNEQFF.

The chain links TRBV10-3 to TRBJ1-6; D uncertain. Germline V gene lookup returns CDR1 ENHRY and CDR2 SYGVKD. The ends were cut back, 10 bases at V and 7 bases at J, with 14 bases in the middle. The CDR3 runs to 13 residues. The CDR3 coding sequence is TGTGCCACCCGGAGGGCAGACAATTCACCCCTCCACTTT. It specifies CATRRADNSPLHF.

The table lists this clone with a few counts. V is TRBV28 and J is TRBJ2-7, with D hard to call. V was cut by 2 bases and J by 3 bases, with 5 bases left in between. This CDR3 is built from 12 residues. Germline assignment: CDR1 MDHEN and CDR2 SYDVKM. This CDR3 reads CASSLKGYEQYF. As DNA, the CDR3 is TGTGCCAGCAGTTTAAAGGGCTACGAGCAGTACTTC.

This chain connects TRBV5-4 to TRBJ2-5; D remains unclear. CDR1 is SGHNT, CDR2 YYREEE, per germline (reference sequence). CDR3 length: 13 amino acids. V lost 0 bases and J 3 bases, leaving 6 bases between the germline ends. In DNA, the CDR3 is TGTGCCAGCAGCTTGGCCAAAGAAGAGACCCAGTACTTC. Encoded protein: CASSLAKEETQYF.

Concerning this clone itself: One base away lies a much larger clone, so this may be a sequencing read error. The V call is TRBV29-1, the J call TRBJ1-5, with TRBD1 as a possible D gene (6 bases). The CDR3 runs to 14 residues. CDR1 and CDR2 from the germline V gene are SQVTM and ANQGSEA. The CDR3 DNA follows: TGCATCGTTGGTGAGACAGGAAAAAATCAGCCCCAGCATTTT. The encoded protein is CIVGETGKNQPQHF.

This rearrangement joins TRBV15 to TRBJ2-1; 8 nucleotides match TRBD2. Germline V gene sequence: CDR1 LNHNV, CDR2 YYDKDF (reference sequence). J lost 8 bases, V lost 4 bases, and 13 bases had no gene match. The CDR3 sequence is 16 residues long. Here the CDR3 DNA reads TGTGCCACCAGCACCAACCGTGGCGGGGGGACCTATGAGCAGTTCTTC. Translation: CATSTNRGGGTYEQFF.